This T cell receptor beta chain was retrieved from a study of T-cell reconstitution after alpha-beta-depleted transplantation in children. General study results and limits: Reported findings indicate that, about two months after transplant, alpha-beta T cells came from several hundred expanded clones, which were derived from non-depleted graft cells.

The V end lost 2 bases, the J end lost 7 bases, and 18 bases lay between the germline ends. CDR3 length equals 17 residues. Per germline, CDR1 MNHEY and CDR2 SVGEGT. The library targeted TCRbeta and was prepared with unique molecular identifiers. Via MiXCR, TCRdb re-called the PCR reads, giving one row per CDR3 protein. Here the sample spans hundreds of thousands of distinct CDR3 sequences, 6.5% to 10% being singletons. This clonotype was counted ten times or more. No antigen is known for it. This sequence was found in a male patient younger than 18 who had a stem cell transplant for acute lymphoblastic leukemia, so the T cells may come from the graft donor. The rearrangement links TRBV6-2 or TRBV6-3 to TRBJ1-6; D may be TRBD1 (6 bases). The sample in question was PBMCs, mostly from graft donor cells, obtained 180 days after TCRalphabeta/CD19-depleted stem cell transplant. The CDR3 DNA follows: TGTGCCAGCAGTTACACTCCGCATTCGGGACAAAATTCACCCCTCCACTTT. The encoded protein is CASSYTPHSGQNSPLHF.